Listed below are T cell receptor beta chains from one sample, sequenced in a study of blood T cell repertoires in COVID-19. Method: immunoSEQ multiplex PCR; TCRdb's copy keeps in-frame clones and lacks some. The sample contains roughly 140,000 clones, around 86% of which appear only once. Sequencing input: peripheral blood. The receptors shown here come from a human donor in a cohort sampled during active COVID-19. Both conserved end residues are part of each CDR3. A D gene is named only where the DNA matches it firmly. Not every row has a clone size; where given, it reads once, few, many or a size class.

abundance	v_gene	j_gene	d_gene	CDR3nt	CDR3aa
.	TRBV4-3	TRBJ2-3	.	TGCGCCAGCAGCCCCGGGAGAGCGGATACGCAGTATTTT	CASSPGRADTQYF
.	TRBV28	TRBJ2-1	TRBD2	TGTGCCAGCAGGGTCGAAGGACTAGCTCGCTACAATGAGCAGTTCTTC	CASRVEGLARYNEQFF
.	TRBV12-3/TRBV12-4	TRBJ1-1	.	TGTGCCAGCAGTTTATCTATGAACACTGAAGCTTTCTTT	CASSLSMNTEAFF
.	TRBV9	TRBJ1-3	.	TGTGCCAGCAGCCCAGGTGGGTCTGGAAACACCATATATTTT	CASSPGGSGNTIYF
.	TRBV28	TRBJ2-6	.	TGTGCCAGCAGCCCAGTCGTCTCTGGGGCCAACGTCCTGACTTTC	CASSPVVSGANVLTF
.	TRBV5-1	TRBJ1-4	TRBD1	TGCGCCAGCAGCTTAGGACAGGGGATAAATGAAAAACTGTTTTTT	CASSLGQGINEKLFF
.	TRBV10-3	TRBJ1-2	.	TGTGCCAGCACACCGCAGGGGCCAGCTAACTATGGCTACACCTTC	CASTPQGPANYGYTF
.	TRBV7-3	TRBJ2-3	.	TGTGCCAGCAGCTCTCAGTCCACAGATACGCAGTATTTT	CASSSQSTDTQYF
.	TRBV18	TRBJ2-1	.	TGTGCCAGCTCACCACCGGCAGGGCGCGATGAGCAGTTCTTC	CASSPPAGRDEQFF
.	TRBV21-1	TRBJ1-1	.	TGTGCCAGCAGCAAAGTGGAGTCGGCAGGGTTGAGCACTGAAGCTTTCTTT	CASSKVESAGLSTEAFF
.	TRBV5-4	TRBJ2-7	.	TGTGCCAGCAGCTCGTTCGAGACAGGACTCTACGAGCAGTACTTC	CASSSFETGLYEQYF
.	TRBV6-5	TRBJ2-5	.	TGTGCCAGCAGTTTCCAAACAGCTCAAGAGACCCAGTACTTC	CASSFQTAQETQYF
.	TRBV5-6	TRBJ1-6	TRBD1	TGTGCCAGCAGCTTGGGACAGGGGGCAGAGGATTCACCCCTCCACTTT	CASSLGQGAEDSPLHF
.	TRBV4-3	TRBJ2-7	.	TGCGCCAGCAGCCAAGTCCTTAGCGGAACCTCCTACGAGCAGTACTTC	CASSQVLSGTSYEQYF
once	TRBV19	TRBJ2-7	.	TGTGCCAGTAGTCGGGGTAACAGGGACCTGTACTACGAGCAGTACTTC	CASSRGNRDLYYEQYF
.	TRBV7-3	TRBJ2-2	TRBD2	TGTGCCAGCAGCTGGGCGGGGGGTATCGCCGGGGAGCTGTTTTTT	CASSWAGGIAGELFF
.	TRBV29-1	TRBJ2-2	TRBD1	TGCAGCGTCGTATCAGGGGGCCTGAACACCGGGGAGCTGTTTTTT	CSVVSGGLNTGELFF
.	TRBV14	TRBJ2-7	TRBD2	TGTGCCAGCAGCCAGCTACTAGCGGGAGGGCCAGTTCCCTACGAGCAGTACTTC	CASSQLLAGGPVPYEQYF
few	TRBV5-5	TRBJ2-6	.	TGTGCCAGCACCTTGAGGGGCCCCTCTGGGGCCAACGTCCTGACTTTC	CASTLRGPSGANVLTF
.	TRBV29-1	TRBJ2-7	TRBD2	TGCAGCGTTGAAGACCTTAAGACTAGCGGGGGCTACGAGCAGTACTTC	CSVEDLKTSGGYEQYF
.	TRBV19	TRBJ2-7	.	TGTGCCAGTAGTGTTCGGGAAACCTCCTACGAGCAGTACTTC	CASSVRETSYEQYF
.	TRBV3-1/TRBV3-2	TRBJ1-6	.	TGTGCCAGCAGTCGACAGAATTCACCCCTCCACTTT	CASSRQNSPLHF
once	TRBV5-1	TRBJ2-5	TRBD2	TGCGCCAGCAGCCGGGAGGCTCAAGAGACCCAGTACTTC	CASSREAQETQYF
once	TRBV4-3	TRBJ2-1	.	TGCGCCAGCAGCCGCTCTGAGGGAAGCTCCTACAATGAGCAGTTCTTC	CASSRSEGSSYNEQFF
few	TRBV27	TRBJ2-7	.	TGTGCCAGCAGCTTAGGGAGCCCCACGGGCTACGAGCAGTACTTC	CASSLGSPTGYEQYF
.	TRBV7-3	TRBJ2-2	TRBD1	TGTGCCAGCAGCTTATCCCAGACAGGGAGCACCGGGGAGCTGTTTTTT	CASSLSQTGSTGELFF
.	TRBV7-2	TRBJ1-1	TRBD1	TGTGCCAGCAGCTACGGACAGGGAAAGAGGCTGAACACTGAAGCTTTCTTT	CASSYGQGKRLNTEAFF
.	TRBV27	TRBJ1-1	TRBD1	TGTGCCAGCCGGTTGACAGGGGTTTTGAACACTGAAGCTTTCTTT	CASRLTGVLNTEAFF
.	TRBV7-2	TRBJ1-6	TRBD1	TGTGCCAGCAGCCCCAGGACAGGGGTGGGTTCACCCCTCCACTTT	CASSPRTGVGSPLHF
.	TRBV7-8	TRBJ1-5	.	TGTGCCAGCAGCCCCCGGCAGGTCGTCAGTCAGCCCCAGCATTTT	CASSPRQVVSQPQHF
.	TRBV7-8	TRBJ2-3	TRBD2	TGTGCCAGCAGCTCTCGGACTAGCGGGAGTATGGATACGCAGTATTTT	CASSSRTSGSMDTQYF
.	TRBV7-9	TRBJ1-2	.	TGTGCCAGCAGCTTAGTTCCCGAGAACTATGGCTACACCTTC	CASSLVPENYGYTF
.	TRBV28	TRBJ1-3	TRBD1	TGTGCCACCAGGGGGACAGGGGGCGGAAACACCATATATTTT	CATRGTGGGNTIYF
.	TRBV6-2/TRBV6-3	TRBJ2-5	.	TGTGCCAGCAGTTACCAAAGACAGTTTCACCAAGAGACCCAGTACTTC	CASSYQRQFHQETQYF
few	TRBV9	TRBJ1-1	.	TGTGCCAGCAGCTCCCACAGGGACACTGAAGCTTTCTTT	CASSSHRDTEAFF
.	TRBV19	TRBJ2-1	TRBD2	TGTGCCAGTAGTATCGGGGAGTATAGCGGGAGTAACCAGTTCTTC	CASSIGEYSGSNQFF
once	TRBV14	TRBJ1-1	.	TGTGCCAGCAGCTCCCGTGGGGCCCGGACTGAAGCTTTCTTT	CASSSRGARTEAFF
.	TRBV6-1	TRBJ1-2	.	TGTGCCAGCAGTGAAGCGGCAGGTACACTTCATGGCTACACCTTC	CASSEAAGTLHGYTF
.	TRBV2	TRBJ2-7	TRBD2	TGTGCCAGCAGTGAAGCACCACTAGCGGGAGGGGTCTACGAGCAGTACTTC	CASSEAPLAGGVYEQYF
.	TRBV5-1	TRBJ2-1	TRBD2	TGCGCCAGCAGCTCGGCGGGGGGCTCCTACAATGAGCAGTTCTTC	CASSSAGGSYNEQFF
.	TRBV28	TRBJ2-7	TRBD2	TGTGCCAGCAGTCCTACGTACTCAGCGGGATGGGGATACGAGCAGTACTTC	CASSPTYSAGWGYEQYF
.	TRBV18	TRBJ1-1	.	TGTGCCAGCTCGGCTTTGGGCGAAGGTACTGAAGCTTTCTTT	CASSALGEGTEAFF
few	TRBV4-3	TRBJ1-1	TRBD1	TGCGCCAGCAGCACCCAGGACAGGGTGACCACTGAAGCTTTCTTT	CASSTQDRVTTEAFF
.	TRBV6-5	TRBJ1-2	.	TGTGCCAGCAGTTTCACAGTTAACTATGGCTACACCTTC	CASSFTVNYGYTF
.	TRBV24-1	TRBJ2-3	TRBD2	TGTGCCACCAGTGATCCCCCGAGCGGGAGGGCGAGGGATACGCAGTATTTT	CATSDPPSGRARDTQYF
once	TRBV7-3	TRBJ2-1	TRBD2	TGTGCCAGCAGCCCCAACCCCGGGGCTAGCGGGAGGGAGCAGTTCTTC	CASSPNPGASGREQFF
.	TRBV19	TRBJ2-7	.	TGTGCCAGTAGTATTGGAAGCGGGTCGTACGAGCAGTACTTC	CASSIGSGSYEQYF
.	TRBV7-2	TRBJ2-3	TRBD1	TGTGCCAGCAGCAGATTGGGGACAGTCCCACAAGATACGCAGTATTTT	CASSRLGTVPQDTQYF
.	TRBV5-6	TRBJ2-2	TRBD1	TGTGCCAGCAGCTTGTTCCAGGGGGCAATCACCGGGGAGCTGTTTTTT	CASSLFQGAITGELFF
.	TRBV5-6	TRBJ2-7	.	TGTGCCAGCAGCCGCCTCAGGGGAGTCTACGAGCAGTACTTC	CASSRLRGVYEQYF
.	TRBV7-2	TRBJ2-3	TRBD2	TGTGCCAGCAGCTTAGCGACTAGCGGGAGGGCCTTAGGGTCAGATACGCAGTATTTT	CASSLATSGRALGSDTQYF
.	TRBV5-1	TRBJ2-3	.	TGCGCCAGCAGCATTGGTGGAGGGGATACGCAGTATTTT	CASSIGGGDTQYF
once	TRBV7-2	TRBJ2-1	TRBD2	TGTGCCAGCAGCTATGGACTAGCGGACAATGAGCAGTTCTTC	CASSYGLADNEQFF